What follows are 27 T cell receptor beta chains derived from one specimen sequenced in a study of vaccination and CD4 T cells after COVID-19. Antigen specificity for these receptors is unknown. Cultured CD4+ T cell DNA was sequenced using the Oncomine TCR Beta short-read assay. In TCRdb, the PCR reads were re-called with MiXCR into one record per CDR3 protein. The sample shows 11,000 or so distinct CDR3 sequences, around 48% of them seen only once. Specified treatment: approximately nine-day PBMC culture with coronavirus spike peptide pools or control peptides (ViraFEST assay). Sequencing was performed on CD4+ T cells from blood, cultured in vitro. These TCRs come from a human donor who had recovered from COVID-19.

This clonotype was counted between two and nine times. The rearrangement links TRBV19 to TRBJ1-4; D not resolved. Trimming stripped 7 bases from V and 0 bases from J, with 9 bases between. Germline V gives CDR1 LNHDA, CDR2 SQIVND (reference sequence). This CDR3 has 14 amino acids. The CDR3 DNA reads TGTGCCAGTACTAACGGAGCAACTAATGAAAAACTGTTTTTT. This translates into CASTNGATNEKLFF.

This clonotype has a handful of counts. The chain couples TRBV6-1 to TRBJ2-7, with D possibly matching TRBD2 (5 bases). Per the germline V gene, CDR1 is MNHNS and CDR2 is SASEGT. The CDR3 totals 12 residues. V was cut by 6 bases and J by 6 bases, with 12 bases left in between. CDR3 nucleotide sequence: TGTGCCAGCAGCTCCACTAGTAGCGAGCAGTACTTC. It translates to CASSSTSSEQYF.

V and J are TRBV20-1 and TRBJ2-5, with TRBD2 identical over 11 bases. This CDR3 has 17 residues. From germline, CDR1 is DFQATT and CDR2 SNEGSKA (reference sequence). V lost 0 bases and J lost 5; bases outside the gene matches: 11. CDR3 protein: CSAREKTSGKHRETQYF. Written as DNA, the CDR3 is TGCAGTGCTAGAGAAAAGACTAGCGGGAAGCACAGGGAGACCCAGTACTTC.

A single count supports this clonotype. J is TRBJ2-3 and V is TRBV5-1; 8 nucleotides match TRBD1. The CDR3 loop spans 18 amino acids. Trimming cost V 4 bases and J 5 bases; bases outside gene matches: 18. Germline V lookup: CDR1 SGHRS, CDR2 YFSETQ. CDR3 DNA sequence: TGCGCCAGCAGCCCCGGGGGTCTGCCCGAGACAGGGGAAGATACGCAGTATTTT. Protein product: CASSPGGLPETGEDTQYF.

This sequence joins TRBV7-9 and TRBJ1-1; D may be TRBD1 (6 bases). Trimming removed 5 bases from V and 1 base from J, with 8 bases in between. The CDR3 has 13 amino acids. Germline V gives CDR1 SEHNR, CDR2 FQNEAQ (reference sequence). CDR3 nucleotides: TGTGCCAGCAGCCCGACAGGGAACACTGAAGCTTTCTTT. Translating gives CASSPTGNTEAFF. The variable domain in full, completed from reference TRBV7-9 and TRBJ1-1, reads DTGVSQNPRHKITKRGQNVTFRCDPISEHNRLYWYRQTLGQGPEFLTYFQNEAQLEKSRLLSDRFSAERPKGSFSTLEIQRTEQGDSAMYLCASSPTGNTEAFFGQGTRLTVV.

Of note for this clonotype: Given a much more abundant clone one base away, this may be a read error. The V call is TRBV6-2 or TRBV6-3, the J call TRBJ2-2; D not resolved. With 0 bases removed from V and 7 bases from J, the gap between germline ends came to 12 bases. CDR1 is MNHEY, CDR2 SVGEGT, per germline. This CDR3 region has 15 residues. The CDR3 coding sequence is TGTGCCAGCAGTTACTCCCCCAAGGGTAGCGGGGAGCTGTTTTTT. Protein product: CASSYSPKGSGELFF.

The chain uses TRBV14 and TRBJ2-3; D is undetermined. Trimming stripped 2 bases from V and 5 bases from J, with 8 bases between. In germline, CDR1 is SGHDN, CDR2 FVKESK. This CDR3 is built from 13 residues. CDR3 bases: TGTGCCAGCAGCCAACAAGCGAGAGATACGCAGTATTTT. Translation gives CASSQQARDTQYF. The variable domain in full, completed from reference TRBV14 and TRBJ2-3, reads EAGVTQFPSHSVIEKGQTVTLRCDPISGHDNLYWYRRVMGKEIKFLLHFVKESKQDESGMPNNRFLAERTGGTYSTLKVQPAELEDSGVYFCASSQQARDTQYFGPGTRLTVL.

The chain links TRBV18 to TRBJ2-7, with TRBD2 identical over 14 bases. CDR1 is KGHSH and CDR2 is LQKENI in the germline V gene. This CDR3 is 16 amino acids long. Trimming cost V 3 bases and J 7 bases; bases outside gene matches: 8. In nucleotides, the CDR3 is TGTGCCAGCTCACCGTTCGGGACTAGCGGGAGCGGTGAGCAGTACTTC. Translated: CASSPFGTSGSGEQYF.

In nucleotides, the CDR3 is TGTGCCAGCAGTGAAGCGGGTGCTTCCCCTTCCTACAATGAGCAGTTCTTC. Encoded protein: CASSEAGASPSYNEQFF. The chain recombines TRBV2 with TRBJ2-1; D unresolved. The CDR3 runs to 17 residues. Germline V CDR1 and CDR2: SNHLY, FYNNEI. Trimming cost V 0 bases and J 1 base, with 13 bases left between them.

Here the CDR3 DNA reads TGTGCCAGCACCCTACGGACTAGCTCCTACAATGAGCAGTTCTTC. Translation: CASTLRTSSYNEQFF. The rearrangement joins TRBV6-2 or TRBV6-3 to TRBJ2-1; 7 nucleotides line up with TRBD2. The germline V gene has CDR1 MNHEY and CDR2 SVGEGT. With V trimmed by 7 bases and J by 0 bases, 6 bases remained unmatched. The CDR3 loop spans 15 amino acids.

The chain uses TRBV23-1 and TRBJ1-1; perhaps TRBD1 as D (5 bases). TRBV23-1 is an open reading frame, and its role is uncertain. The CDR3 extends over 14 amino acids. V lost 4 bases and J 0 bases, leaving 9 bases between the germline ends. In DNA form, the CDR3 reads TGCGCCAGCAGTCGGACAAGTATGAACACTGAAGCTTTCTTT. It yields the protein CASSRTSMNTEAFF.

This clonotype was counted only a few times. This chain uses TRBV20-1 with TRBJ2-7; 9 bases line up with TRBD2. The germline CDR1 and CDR2 sequences are DFQATT and SNEGSKA (reference sequence). The CDR3 totals 13 residues. V was pared by 5 bases and J by 4 bases, with 6 bases of the junction left unmatched. The CDR3 reads CSASGLAPYEQYF. The CDR3 nucleotides read TGCAGTGCTTCGGGACTAGCTCCATACGAGCAGTACTTC.

The CDR3 sequence is CASAPTAGKNIQYF. The CDR3 DNA is TGTGCCAGCGCGCCGACCGCGGGCAAAAACATTCAGTACTTC. The chain carries TRBV18 and TRBJ2-4; a weak D match, TRBD2 (5 bases). V lost 8 bases and J lost 3, with 14 bases in between. Germline CDR1 and CDR2: KGHSH and LQKENI. The CDR3 length is 14 residues.

The chain is built from TRBV20-1 and TRBJ2-1, with a possible D match to TRBD2 (6 bases). The germline V gene has CDR1 DFQATT and CDR2 SNEGSKA (reference sequence). The CDR3 extends over 11 amino acids. The CDR3 DNA follows: TGCAGCTACGGGACTGCCAATGAGCAGTTCTTC. This translates into CSYGTANEQFF.

The chain links TRBV15 to TRBJ1-4; D gene unclear. CDR1 LNHNV and CDR2 YYDKDF come from the germline V gene (reference sequence). V lost 3 bases, J lost 7 bases, and 15 bases lay in between. The CDR3 loop spans 15 amino acids. The CDR3: CATSRGGSNAEKLFF. In DNA form, the CDR3 reads TGTGCCACCAGCAGGGGAGGATCGAACGCTGAAAAACTGTTTTTT.

This CDR3 reads CASDSGTHTEQYF. In nucleotides, the CDR3 is TGTGCCAGCGACTCCGGGACCCACACCGAGCAGTACTTC. The genes are TRBV19 and TRBJ2-7; D may correspond to TRBD1 or TRBD2 (5 bases each). CDR3 size: 13 residues. V lost 9 bases to trimming and J lost 6 bases, with 18 bases between them. Germline assignment: CDR1 LNHDA and CDR2 SQIVND (reference sequence).

The chain joins TRBV5-6 to TRBJ1-6; TRBD1 might be the D (5 bases). The V gene's germline CDR1 is SGHDT and CDR2 YYEEEE. This CDR3 comprises 14 residues. V shed 0 bases and J shed 10 bases, with 11 bases lying between them. CDR3: CASSLDRTGSPLHF. CDR3 coding DNA: TGTGCCAGCAGCTTGGACAGGACGGGCTCACCCCTCCACTTT.

The chain employs TRBV12-3 or TRBV12-4 and TRBJ2-1, with TRBD2 matching over 8 bases. V was clipped by 10 bases and J by 5 bases; unmatched bases: 7. The CDR3 consists of 13 residues. CDR3 loop: CATKREWHNEQFF. As DNA, the CDR3 is TGTGCCACAAAGCGGGAGTGGCACAATGAGCAGTTCTTC.

This clonotype was counted only a few times. The V and J genes are TRBV2 and TRBJ2-2, with 11 bases that match TRBD2. V shed 3 bases, J shed 1 base, and the junction held 10 bases outside the gene matches. The CDR3 consists of 19 residues. Germline V gene lookup returns CDR1 SNHLY and CDR2 FYNNEI. CDR3 sequence (DNA): TGTGCCAGCAGTGATGTCCGACTGGGACTAGCGGAGAACACCGGGGAGCTGTTTTTT. Encoded protein: CASSDVRLGLAENTGELFF.

The genes are TRBV2 and TRBJ2-5; 7 bases map to TRBD1. CDR1 SNHLY and CDR2 FYNNEI come from the germline V gene. Trimming took 6 bases from V and 5 from J; bases not matched to a gene: 3. The length of the CDR3 is 12 residues. Here the CDR3 reads CASRKQGETQYF. In DNA, the CDR3 is TGTGCCAGCAGAAAACAGGGGGAGACCCAGTACTTC.

This sequence joins TRBV4-2 and TRBJ2-7; 7 nucleotides line up with TRBD2. This CDR3 is 17 amino acids long. Trimming cost V 1 base and J 4 bases; bases outside gene matches: 13. Germline CDR1 reads LGHNA; CDR2 reads YNFKEQ. CDR3 loop: CASSQVGSPSGLYEQYF. DNA for the CDR3: TGTGCCAGCAGCCAAGTCGGAAGCCCTAGCGGATTATACGAGCAGTACTTC.

The chain joins TRBV18 to TRBJ1-5, with 7 bases identical to TRBD1. The CDR3 has 14 residues. Germline V gene data show CDR1 as KGHSH and CDR2 as LQKENI. V gave up 3 bases and J gave up 5 bases; unmatched junction bases: 4. CDR3 in amino acids: CASSPDREDQPQHF. CDR3 coding DNA: TGTGCCAGCTCACCCGACAGGGAAGATCAGCCCCAGCATTTT.

This clonotype was observed a handful of times. CDR3 amino acids: CAWSKPGLLGSNQPQHF. The CDR3 coding sequence is TGTGCCTGGAGTAAACCGGGCCTCCTAGGGAGCAATCAGCCCCAGCATTTT. This chain uses TRBV30 with TRBJ1-5; no definite D call. Trimming removed 2 bases at V and 1 base at J, with 18 bases between. Per the germline V gene, CDR1 is GTSNPN and CDR2 is SVGIG (reference sequence). The CDR3 extends over 17 amino acids.

The chain has TRBV6-1 and TRBJ2-1; D not certain. From germline, CDR1 is MNHNS and CDR2 SASEGT. The V gene lost 3 bases and the J gene lost 5 bases, with 20 bases spanning the gap. The CDR3 length is 17 residues. The CDR3 region is CASSDVGWWGVDNEQFF. As DNA, the CDR3 is TGTGCCAGCAGTGACGTCGGTTGGTGGGGTGTGGACAATGAGCAGTTCTTC.

The CDR3 sequence is CASRQRGQPTYNEQFF. In nucleotides, the CDR3 is TGTGCCAGCAGACAGAGAGGACAGCCGACCTACAATGAGCAGTTCTTC. The rearrangement joins TRBV28 to TRBJ2-1; D possibly corresponds to TRBD1 (6 bases). The V gene's germline CDR1 is MDHEN and CDR2 SYDVKM. V lost 6 bases and J 2 bases, leaving 17 bases between the germline ends. CDR3 length: 16 residues.

This clonotype is a singleton in its sample. The V gene is TRBV4-1, the J gene TRBJ2-3, with TRBD2 as a possible D gene (6 bases). The CDR3 extends over 13 amino acids. The V end lost 7 bases, the J end lost 2 bases, and 10 bases lay between the germline ends. Per the germline V gene, CDR1 is MGHRA and CDR2 is YSYEKL. As DNA, the CDR3 is TGCGCCAGCATATCTAGCGTCACAGATACGCAGTATTTT. It specifies CASISSVTDTQYF.

The chain links TRBV14 to TRBJ1-1; 7 bases map to TRBD1. Trimming removed 3 bases from V and 0 bases from J; junction bases left unmatched: 4. In germline, CDR1 is SGHDN, CDR2 FVKESK. There are 15 residues in the CDR3. DNA for the CDR3: TGTGCCAGCAGCCAGGGACAGTACATGAACACTGAAGCTTTCTTT. Translation gives CASSQGQYMNTEAFF.